One sample yielded the 6 T cell receptor beta chains listed below, sequenced in a study of blood T cell repertoires in COVID-19. The protocol was immunoSEQ multiplex PCR, while the TCRdb copy is restricted to in-frame clones and leaves out a portion. The data contain more than 90,000 clones, approximately 78% of them seen just once; the ten biggest clones take up 7.9%. Sequencing was carried out using peripheral blood. These receptors were taken from a man between 65 and 85 years old with acute or convalescent COVID-19.

The rearrangement links TRBV10-3 to TRBJ1-5; 10 bases are shared with TRBD1. The V gene end was trimmed by 4 bases and the J gene end by 7 bases; junction bases not matched to a gene: 7. This CDR3 region has 15 residues. Germline values: CDR1 ENHRY, CDR2 SYGVKD. Here the CDR3 reads CAISGGQGNKQPQHF. CDR3 nucleotide sequence: TGTGCCATCAGTGGGGGACAGGGGAATAAACAGCCCCAGCATTTT.

This clone was counted once. The J gene is TRBJ1-3, the V gene TRBV18, with a tentative D call TRBD1 (5 bases). The CDR3 totals 16 residues. With 3 bases removed from V and 3 bases from J, the gap between germline ends came to 15 bases. Per germline, CDR1 KGHSH and CDR2 LQKENI. This CDR3 is CASSPWAGRSGNTIYF. Written as DNA, the CDR3 is TGTGCCAGCTCACCGTGGGCAGGGAGGAGTGGAAACACCATATATTTT.

V usage is TRBV6-4 and J usage is TRBJ2-1; 8 nucleotides match TRBD2. Germline CDR1 and CDR2: MRHNA and SNTAGT. V was clipped by 4 bases and J by 2 bases; unmatched bases: 4. This CDR3 has 15 amino acids. Written as DNA, the CDR3 is TGTGCCAGCAGTGCCCTAGCGGGCCCCTACAATGAGCAGTTCTTC. Translated: CASSALAGPYNEQFF.

This rearrangement joins TRBV23-1 to TRBJ2-7; TRBD2 is a possible D gene (6 bases). TRBV23-1 has ORF status, its function being uncertain. V was cut by 4 bases and J by 0 bases, with 16 bases left in between. This CDR3 spans 16 amino acids. This CDR3 reads CASSPEGRTISYEQYF. DNA of the CDR3: TGCGCCAGCAGTCCCGAGGGGAGGACGATCTCCTACGAGCAGTACTTC.

V usage is TRBV6-5 and J usage is TRBJ2-1; 8 bases are a match to TRBD2. This CDR3 has 14 residues. Germline CDR1 is MNHEY and CDR2 is SVGAGI. The ends lost 7 bases at V and 2 bases at J; junction bases unmatched: 4. The DNA of the CDR3 is TGTGCCAGCAAGCGGGAGCTAACCTACAATGAGCAGTTCTTC. Encoded protein: CASKRELTYNEQFF.

The rearrangement links TRBV5-1 to TRBJ2-5; the D gene is possibly TRBD2 (6 bases). The CDR3 consists of 15 residues. Trimming removed 6 bases from V and 2 bases from J, with 17 bases in between. The germline V gene encodes CDR1 SGHRS and CDR2 YFSETQ. The CDR3 sequence: CASNPGTYEQETQYF. The CDR3 bases are TGCGCCAGCAATCCGGGGACTTATGAACAAGAGACCCAGTACTTC.